This is a list of T cell receptor beta chains from one sample in a study of T cell responses to AZD1222 COVID-19 vaccine. Profiled with immunoSEQ multiplex PCR; TCRdb holds only in-frame clones, not every one. The profile covers about 190,000 clones, with approximately 92% appearing a single time and about 3.6% taken by the ten largest. The sequencing here drew on peripheral blood, taken 28 days after the second dose of the MenACWY control vaccine. Receptor source: an adult who received the MenACWY meningococcal vaccine as a control. The CDR3 runs from the conserved cysteine through the conserved F or W. The D gene is left open where the match is weak. Only part of the rows carry a size: once, few, many, or a class if the clone is expanded.

d_call | clone_size | j_call | v_call | cdr3_nt | cdr3_aa
- | few | TRBJ1-5 | TRBV19 | TGTGCCAGTATGGAGGGTAGCCGGAATCAGCCCCAGCATTTT | CASMEGSRNQPQHF
TRBD2 | - | TRBJ2-2 | TRBV9 | TGTGCCAGCAGCGCCTTAGCGGGAGCGAACACCGGGGAGCTGTTTTTT | CASSALAGANTGELFF
TRBD1 | - | TRBJ2-7 | TRBV11-3 | TGTGCCAGCAGCCAGGGACAGGCCTACGAGCAGTACTTC | CASSQGQAYEQYF
TRBD1 | - | TRBJ2-7 | TRBV5-6 | TGTGCCAGCAGCTTGGCTTTAGGCAGGGGGTACGAGCAGTACTTC | CASSLALGRGYEQYF
- | - | TRBJ2-1 | TRBV7-7 | TGTGCTAGCAGCTTATCCGGGGCCCAAGAGCAGTTCTTC | CASSLSGAQEQFF
- | once | TRBJ1-3 | TRBV6-5 | TGTGCCAGCAGCCTAAGCCTCTCTGGAAACACCATATATTTT | CASSLSLSGNTIYF
TRBD2 | - | TRBJ2-7 | TRBV19 | TGTGCCACGATGGGAGGGAACTACGAGCAGTACTTC | CATMGGNYEQYF
- | - | TRBJ1-1 | TRBV6-5 | TGTGCCAGCAGTTACTCACAGCTGGGCACTGAAGCTTTCTTT | CASSYSQLGTEAFF
- | - | TRBJ1-4 | TRBV19 | TGTGCCAGTAGTCCTGGCTGGGGGACTAATGAAAAACTGTTTTTT | CASSPGWGTNEKLFF
- | - | TRBJ2-3 | TRBV7-2 | TGTGCCAGCAGCCCCGCCACTCCACCAGATACGCAGTATTTT | CASSPATPPDTQYF
TRBD1 | - | TRBJ1-2 | TRBV19 | TGTGCCAGTAGCCGGACAGGGGCGGAATATGGCTACACCTTC | CASSRTGAEYGYTF
TRBD1 | - | TRBJ1-2 | TRBV5-5 | TGTGCCAGCAGCATCCGGGACAGAGTAATCTATGGCTACACCTTC | CASSIRDRVIYGYTF
- | - | TRBJ1-5 | TRBV15 | TGTGCCACCAGAGTAGGAGGGGATCGAGGTCAGCCCCAGCATTTT | CATRVGGDRGQPQHF
- | - | TRBJ2-1 | TRBV4-1 | TGCGCCAGCAGCCAAGAAACGACCGCGAGCTCCTACAATGAGCAGTTCTTC | CASSQETTASSYNEQFF
- | - | TRBJ1-1 | TRBV27 | TGTGCCAGCAGTTTATATCCAGGGAGGGGGACTGAAGCTTTCTTT | CASSLYPGRGTEAFF
- | - | TRBJ2-5 | TRBV9 | TGTGCCAGCAGCGTCCAGTGGGACGGAGAGACCCAGTACTTC | CASSVQWDGETQYF
TRBD1 | few | TRBJ1-5 | TRBV19 | TGTGCCAGTAGTCAATCACCTCGGACAGGGGGCTTCGGGGATCAGCCCCAGCATTTT | CASSQSPRTGGFGDQPQHF
- | - | TRBJ2-1 | TRBV11-3 | TGTGCCAGCAGCTTGGGGGGTAACTACAATGAGCAGTTCTTC | CASSLGGNYNEQFF
TRBD1 | - | TRBJ2-4 | TRBV11-2 | TGTGCCAGCAGCCGGATCCGGGACAGGGTGACCATTCAGTACTTC | CASSRIRDRVTIQYF
- | - | TRBJ1-1 | TRBV6-5 | TGTGCCAGCAGTCCACACCCGCGGAACACTGAAGCTTTCTTT | CASSPHPRNTEAFF
- | - | TRBJ2-2 | TRBV18 | TGTGCCGGGAAGGCAGCGCCTAACACCGGGGAGCTGTTTTTT | CAGKAAPNTGELFF